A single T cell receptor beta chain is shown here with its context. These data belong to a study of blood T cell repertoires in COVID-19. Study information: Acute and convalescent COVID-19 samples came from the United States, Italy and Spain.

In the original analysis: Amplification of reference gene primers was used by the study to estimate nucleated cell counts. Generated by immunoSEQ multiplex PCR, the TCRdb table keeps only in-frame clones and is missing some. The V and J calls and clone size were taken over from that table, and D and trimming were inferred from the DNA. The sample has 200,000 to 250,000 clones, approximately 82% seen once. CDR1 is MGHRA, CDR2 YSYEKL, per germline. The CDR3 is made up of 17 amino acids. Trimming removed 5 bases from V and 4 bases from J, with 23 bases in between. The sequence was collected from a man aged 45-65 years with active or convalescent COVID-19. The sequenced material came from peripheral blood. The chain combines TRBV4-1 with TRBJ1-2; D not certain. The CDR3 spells CASSSRRVSRNPYGYTF. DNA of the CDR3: TGCGCCAGCAGCTCCCGAAGAGTCTCGAGGAACCCCTATGGCTACACCTTC.